These 4 T cell receptor beta chains came from one sample sequenced in a study of shared clonotypes between healthy human individuals. TCRdb's copy holds only in-frame clones and misses some; the assay was immunoSEQ multiplex PCR. This table has roughly 600,000 clones, 95% to 98% appearing once. CD45RO-negative cells were positively selected for CCR7, leaving out terminally differentiated effector memory CD45RA+ cells. Material for sequencing was naive CD8+ T cells sorted from blood. Every receptor here comes from a man aged 25-45 years in good health.

The J gene is TRBJ1-1, the V gene TRBV15; D is uncertain. CDR1 is LNHNV, CDR2 YYDKDF, per germline (reference sequence). The CDR3 consists of 13 residues. V was trimmed by 8 bases and J by 0 bases, leaving 10 bases between them. The CDR3 reads CATGARMNTEAFF. CDR3 nucleotide sequence: TGTGCCACCGGAGCCCGTATGAACACTGAAGCTTTCTTT.

This clone was counted once. The chain links TRBV19 to TRBJ2-1; tentatively, D is TRBD2 (5 bases). Between the trimmed V and J ends, which lost 5 bases and 6 bases, there was a span of 14 bases. The CDR3 length is 14 residues. The germline V gene encodes CDR1 LNHDA and CDR2 SQIVND (reference sequence). The CDR3 region has the DNA TGTGCCAGTAGTGGAGGTGGGTTTGGCAATGAGCAGTTCTTC. The encoded protein is CASSGGGFGNEQFF.

The chain combines TRBV4-1 with TRBJ2-7; 10 nucleotides line up with TRBD1. CDR1 is MGHRA and CDR2 is YSYEKL in the germline V gene. This CDR3 region has 17 residues. J gave up 2 bases and V 4 bases, and 11 bases lay outside the gene matches. CDR3 sequence (DNA): TGCGCCAGCAGCCGAATTTTCGGGACAGGGGCTACCTACGAGCAGTACTTC. Residues: CASSRIFGTGATYEQYF.

The chain uses TRBV4-3 and TRBJ1-5, with 7 bases identical to TRBD1. In germline, CDR1 is LGHNA, CDR2 YSLEER. The CDR3 contains 14 residues. The trim removed 0 bases at V and 7 bases at J, leaving 3 bases unmatched. CDR3 residues: CASSQEDRRQPQHF. As DNA, the CDR3 is TGCGCCAGCAGCCAAGAGGACAGGCGCCAGCCCCAGCATTTT.